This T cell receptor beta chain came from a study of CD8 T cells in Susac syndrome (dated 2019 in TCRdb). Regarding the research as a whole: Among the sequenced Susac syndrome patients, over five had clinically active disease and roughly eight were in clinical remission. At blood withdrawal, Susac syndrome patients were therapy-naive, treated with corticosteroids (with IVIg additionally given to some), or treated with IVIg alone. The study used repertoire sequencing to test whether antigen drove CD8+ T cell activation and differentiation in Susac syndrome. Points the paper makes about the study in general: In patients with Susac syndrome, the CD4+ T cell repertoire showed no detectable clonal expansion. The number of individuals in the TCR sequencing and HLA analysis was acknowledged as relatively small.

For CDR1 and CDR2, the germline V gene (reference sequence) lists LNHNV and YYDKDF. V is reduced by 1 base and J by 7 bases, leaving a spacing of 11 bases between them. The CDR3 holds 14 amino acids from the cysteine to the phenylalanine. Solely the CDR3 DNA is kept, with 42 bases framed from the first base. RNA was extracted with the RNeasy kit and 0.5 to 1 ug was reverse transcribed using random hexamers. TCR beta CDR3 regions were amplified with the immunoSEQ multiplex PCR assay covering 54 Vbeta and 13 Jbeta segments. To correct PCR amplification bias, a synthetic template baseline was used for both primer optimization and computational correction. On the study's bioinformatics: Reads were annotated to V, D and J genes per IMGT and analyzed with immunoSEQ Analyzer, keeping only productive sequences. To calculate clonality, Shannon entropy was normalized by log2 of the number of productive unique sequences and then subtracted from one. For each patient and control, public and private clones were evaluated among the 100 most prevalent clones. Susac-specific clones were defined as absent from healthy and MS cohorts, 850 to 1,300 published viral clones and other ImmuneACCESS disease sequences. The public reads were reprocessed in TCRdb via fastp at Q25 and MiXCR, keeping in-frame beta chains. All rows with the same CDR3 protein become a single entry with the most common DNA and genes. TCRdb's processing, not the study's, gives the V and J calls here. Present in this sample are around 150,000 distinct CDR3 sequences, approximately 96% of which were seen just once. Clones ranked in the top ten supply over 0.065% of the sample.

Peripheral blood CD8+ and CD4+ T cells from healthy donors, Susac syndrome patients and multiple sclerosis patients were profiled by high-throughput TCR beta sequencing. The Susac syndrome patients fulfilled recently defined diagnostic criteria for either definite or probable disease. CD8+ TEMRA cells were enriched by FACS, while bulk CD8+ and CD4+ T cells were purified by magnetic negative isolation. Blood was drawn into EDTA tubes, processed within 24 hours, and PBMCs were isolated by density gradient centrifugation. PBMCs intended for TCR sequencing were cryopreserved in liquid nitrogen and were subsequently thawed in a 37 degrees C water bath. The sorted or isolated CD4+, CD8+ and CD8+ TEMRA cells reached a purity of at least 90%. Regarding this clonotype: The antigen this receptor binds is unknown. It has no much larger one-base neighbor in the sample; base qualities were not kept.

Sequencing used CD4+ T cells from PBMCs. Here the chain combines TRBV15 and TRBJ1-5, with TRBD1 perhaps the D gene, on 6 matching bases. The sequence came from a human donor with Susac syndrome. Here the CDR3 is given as CATSRGGGNQPQHF. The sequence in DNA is TGTGCCACCAGCAGAGGAGGGGGTAACCAGCCCCAGCATTTT.